What follows are 28 T cell receptor beta chains derived from one specimen sequenced in a study of T cell changes during pregnancy in multiple sclerosis. Sequencing used immunoSEQ multiplex PCR; TCRdb keeps in-frame clones, though not all of them. The sample lists 90,000 to 100,000 clones; around 93% were seen once. The specimen was peripheral blood, collected in the first trimester of pregnancy. Receptor source: a female donor with multiple sclerosis, enrolled in a pregnancy study.

CDR3 region: CASRGDSGELFF. In DNA, the CDR3 is TGTGCCAGCAGGGGGGACTCCGGGGAGCTGTTTTTT. The rearrangement joins TRBV7-9 to TRBJ2-2; TRBD2 is a possible D gene (6 bases). Per the germline V gene, CDR1 is SEHNR and CDR2 is FQNEAQ (reference sequence). The CDR3 is made up of 12 amino acids. V was clipped by 6 bases and J by 6 bases, with 8 bases between them.

This chain links TRBV18 with TRBJ2-2; D is perhaps TRBD2 (5 bases). Germline V gene sequence: CDR1 KGHSH, CDR2 LQKENI. The V end lost 5 bases, the J end lost 1 base, and 8 bases lay between the germline ends. The CDR3 totals 14 residues. The CDR3 sequence is CASSAGKNTGELFF. The DNA for the CDR3 is TGTGCCAGCTCAGCCGGGAAGAACACCGGGGAGCTGTTTTTT. The variable domain in full, with the rest retrieved from reference TRBV18 and TRBJ2-2, is NAGVMQNPRHLVRRRGQEARLRCSPMKGHSHVYWYRQLPEEGLKFMVYLQKENIIDESGMPKERFSAEFPKEGPSILRIQQVVRGDSAAYFCASSAGKNTGELFFGEGSRLTVL.

The V call is TRBV6-1, the J call TRBJ2-7; 10 positions match TRBD1. Trimming at V came to 7 bases and at J to 3 bases, leaving 3 bases not matched to a gene. This CDR3 has 13 residues. Germline V lookup: CDR1 MNHNS, CDR2 SASEGT. The CDR3 DNA reads as TGTGCCAGCAAAAGGACAGGGGGCTACGAGCAGTACTTC. Translated: CASKRTGGYEQYF.

The genes are TRBV5-1 and TRBJ1-2, with D unclear. Per germline, CDR1 SGHRS and CDR2 YFSETQ. Trimming stripped 4 bases from V and 8 bases from J, with 18 bases between. This CDR3 comprises 14 residues. The CDR3, as DNA: TGCGCCAGCAGCCCTCTATCGGGGAGTAGGGGCTACACCTTC. Amino acids: CASSPLSGSRGYTF.

The chain carries TRBV5-1 and TRBJ1-2, with D hard to call. CDR1 SGHRS and CDR2 YFSETQ come from the germline V gene. V was pared by 0 bases and J by 4 bases, with 13 bases between. The CDR3 has 15 residues. The CDR3 region has the DNA TGCGCCAGCAGCTTGGAGGAGGTGGGCCCCTATGGCTACACCTTC. Encoded protein: CASSLEEVGPYGYTF. Complete variable domain (other parts from reference TRBV5-1 and TRBJ1-2): KAGVTQTPRYLIKTRGQQVTLSCSPISGHRSVSWYQQTPGQGLQFLFEYFSETQRNKGNFPGRFSGRQFSNSRSEMNVSTLELGDSALYLCASSLEEVGPYGYTFGSGTRLTVV.

J is TRBJ2-5 and V is TRBV6-6; 9 bases map to TRBD1. Germline V gene sequence: CDR1 MNHNY, CDR2 SVGAGI (reference sequence). The V segment lost 4 bases and the J segment 2 bases; nucleotides outside the gene matches: 8. CDR3 length equals 16 residues. The CDR3 DNA sequence: TGTGCCAGCAGTTTCCGGACAGGGGCTGTACAAGAGACCCAGTACTTC. It codes for CASSFRTGAVQETQYF.

The chain couples TRBV7-8 to TRBJ1-2; D is unclear. The germline V gene encodes CDR1 SGHVS and CDR2 FQNEAQ. Trimming took 5 bases from V and 4 from J, leaving 20 bases between them. The CDR3 runs 16 residues. The CDR3 loop is CASSPTNPGIAYGYTF. The CDR3 DNA reads TGTGCCAGCAGCCCTACTAATCCGGGAATCGCCTATGGCTACACCTTC.

J is TRBJ2-2 and V is TRBV19, with TRBD1 as a possible D gene (5 bases). CDR1 is LNHDA, CDR2 SQIVND, per germline (reference sequence). V was cut by 4 bases and J by 1 base, with 7 bases left in between. The CDR3 covers 14 residues. CDR3: CASSTDRNTGELFF. DNA of the CDR3: TGTGCCAGTAGTACCGACAGGAACACCGGGGAGCTGTTTTTT. The full variable domain, rest sourced from reference TRBV19 and TRBJ2-2, is DGGITQSPKYLFRKEGQNVTLSCEQNLNHDAMYWYRQDPGQGLRLIYYSQIVNDFQKGDIAEGYSVSREKKESFPLTVTSAQKNPTAFYLCASSTDRNTGELFFGEGSRLTVL.

The V gene is TRBV6-5, the J gene TRBJ1-2; 9 bases are a match to TRBD1. Germline CDR1 reads MNHEY; CDR2 reads SVGAGI. The trim removed 3 bases at V and 8 bases at J, leaving 4 bases unmatched. The CDR3 extends over 13 amino acids. In DNA form, the CDR3 reads TGTGCCAGCAGTTATGGGGACAGGGACGGCTACACCTTC. It encodes CASSYGDRDGYTF.

The chain joins TRBV6-5 to TRBJ1-1; maybe TRBD1 (5 bases). Between the trimmed V and J ends, which lost 5 bases and 7 bases, there was a span of 20 bases. The germline CDR1 and CDR2 sequences are MNHEY and SVGAGI. This CDR3 is built from 15 residues. The CDR3, as DNA: TGTGCCAGCAGTCACCGGGGGGAAGGAGTTGGTGAAGCTTTCTTT. Translated, it gives CASSHRGEGVGEAFF.

The CDR3 loop reads CAAPDGGGGYTF. The CDR3 DNA reads as TGTGCCGCCCCGGACGGAGGAGGGGGCTACACCTTC. The gene calls are TRBV30 and TRBJ1-2; no clear D. Looked up from germline, CDR1 is GTSNPN and CDR2 is SVGIG (reference sequence). With 8 bases removed from V and 8 bases from J, the gap between germline ends came to 18 bases. The CDR3 is 12 amino acids.

The chain couples TRBV10-3 to TRBJ2-7; a possible D gene is TRBD2 (5 bases). Germline V gives CDR1 ENHRY, CDR2 SYGVKD. The CDR3 extends over 15 amino acids. V lost 2 bases, J lost 4 bases, and 15 bases lay in between. The CDR3, as DNA: TGTGCCATCAGTGAGCTAGCAGTCGACCCTTACGAGCAGTACTTC. Amino acids: CAISELAVDPYEQYF.

This clone was seen just once. The genes are TRBV5-4 and TRBJ1-2, with 7 bases matching TRBD1. The J segment lost 8 bases and the V segment lost 0 bases, leaving 7 bases of the junction unmatched. CDR1 and CDR2 (germline): SGHNT, YYREEE (reference sequence). The CDR3 has 14 residues. In DNA form, the CDR3 reads TGTGCCAGCAGCTTGGGCCAGGGGGACAGCGGCTACACCTTC. Its translation is CASSLGQGDSGYTF.

The CDR3 DNA is TGCGCCAGCAGCCAGGGGGGGAACTATGGCTACACCTTC. It translates to CASSQGGNYGYTF. This chain links TRBV4-1 with TRBJ1-2; the D gene is possibly TRBD1 (5 bases). V lost 3 bases and J lost 2, with 7 bases in between. The CDR3 runs 13 residues. CDR1 and CDR2 (germline): MGHRA, YSYEKL.

V is TRBV6-5 and J is TRBJ1-2; D is uncertain. V lost 2 bases and J 7 bases, leaving 8 bases between the germline ends. Germline V gene data show CDR1 as MNHEY and CDR2 as SVGAGI. This CDR3 has 12 residues. The CDR3: CASSYEGSGYTF. CDR3 nucleotide sequence: TGTGCCAGCAGTTACGAGGGTAGTGGCTACACCTTC.

The V call is TRBV7-9, the J call TRBJ2-7; 8 nucleotides align to TRBD1. With 5 bases clipped from V and 5 bases from J, the junction kept 11 bases outside the gene matches. From germline, CDR1 is SEHNR and CDR2 FQNEAQ (reference sequence). The CDR3 totals 15 residues. The CDR3 sequence: CASSRKRTGNNEQYF. In DNA form, the CDR3 reads TGTGCCAGCAGCCGAAAACGGACAGGGAATAACGAGCAGTACTTC.

The chain has TRBV27 and TRBJ1-6; 7 nucleotides line up with TRBD1. Losses at the gene ends were 6 bases for V and 5 bases for J; bases not matched to a gene: 4. The CDR3 contains 14 residues. CDR1 and CDR2 from the germline V gene are MNHEY and SMNVEV (reference sequence). In DNA form, the CDR3 reads TGTGCCAGCAGGGCGGGACAGCATAATTCACCCCTCCACTTT. It yields the protein CASRAGQHNSPLHF.

The V call is TRBV6-6, the J call TRBJ1-2; D possibly corresponds to TRBD1 (5 bases). Germline CDR1 MNHNY, CDR2 SVGAGI (reference sequence). The CDR3 contains 13 residues. The germline V and J ends were trimmed by 6 bases and 6 bases, with 14 bases remaining between them. The chain's CDR3 is CASSPGGVHGYTF. CDR3 sequence (DNA): TGTGCCAGCAGCCCCGGGGGGGTGCATGGCTACACCTTC.

The gene calls are TRBV5-1 and TRBJ2-5; 8 bases fit TRBD2. The CDR3 is 16 amino acids. CDR1 is SGHRS and CDR2 is YFSETQ in the germline V gene. V trimming: 2 bases; J trimming: 3 bases; junction bases outside the gene matches: 9. CDR3 amino acids: CASSFCRGGGEETQYF. The CDR3 DNA follows: TGCGCCAGCAGCTTCTGCCGGGGGGGTGGGGAAGAGACCCAGTACTTC.

The chain uses TRBV9 and TRBJ2-3; D remains ambiguous. The CDR3 sequence is 12 residues long. Germline-derived CDR1 and CDR2 are SGDLS and YYNGEE. The V end lost 4 bases, the J end lost 4 bases, and 7 bases lay between the germline ends. The CDR3 spells CASSPIPDTQYF. The CDR3 DNA reads TGTGCCAGCAGCCCTATCCCAGATACGCAGTATTTT.

This chain links TRBV5-1 with TRBJ2-2, with 12 bases that match TRBD2. There are 17 residues in the CDR3. V shed 2 bases, J shed 0 bases, and the junction held 2 bases outside the gene matches. Germline-derived CDR1 and CDR2 are SGHRS and YFSETQ. CDR3 sequence reads: CASSFGLAGSNTGELFF. As DNA, the CDR3 is TGCGCCAGCAGCTTCGGACTAGCGGGGTCGAACACCGGGGAGCTGTTTTTT.

This chain links TRBV9 with TRBJ2-3, with unresolved D. Trimming pared 0 bases from V and 8 bases from J, leaving 10 bases between. The CDR3 is 13 residues long. From germline, CDR1 is SGDLS and CDR2 YYNGEE. The CDR3 region is CASSVEVRTTQYF. The CDR3 DNA reads as TGTGCCAGCAGCGTAGAAGTGAGAACTACGCAGTATTTT.

This rearrangement joins TRBV19 to TRBJ2-6, with D unresolved. This CDR3 comprises 14 residues. Germline-derived CDR1 and CDR2 are LNHDA and SQIVND (reference sequence). The V gene lost 3 bases and the J gene lost 0 bases, with 3 bases spanning the gap. CDR3 in amino acids: CASSMSSGANVLTF. As DNA, the CDR3 is TGTGCCAGTAGTATGAGCTCTGGGGCCAACGTCCTGACTTTC. The full variable domain, completed using reference TRBV19 and TRBJ2-6, is DGGITQSPKYLFRKEGQNVTLSCEQNLNHDAMYWYRQDPGQGLRLIYYSQIVNDFQKGDIAEGYSVSREKKESFPLTVTSAQKNPTAFYLCASSMSSGANVLTFGAGSRLTVL.

The rearrangement links TRBV10-3 to TRBJ1-1; 7 nucleotides align to TRBD1. The germline gives CDR1 ENHRY, CDR2 SYGVKD. The V and J ends lost 2 bases and 4 bases, in that order; junction bases with no gene match: 4. The CDR3 has 14 residues. This CDR3 is CAISEKTGFTEAFF. The CDR3 region has the DNA TGTGCCATCAGTGAGAAGACAGGGTTCACTGAAGCTTTCTTT.

This chain links TRBV7-9 with TRBJ2-5; 7 positions agree with TRBD2. The CDR3 is 14 residues long. Germline CDR1 is SEHNR and CDR2 is FQNEAQ (reference sequence). Germline trimming cut 5 bases from V and 5 bases from J; bases unmatched to any gene: 8. The CDR3 DNA follows: TGTGCCAGCAGCGCGACTTGGGGAGGGGAGACCCAGTACTTC. Translation: CASSATWGGETQYF.

This chain joins TRBV25-1 and TRBJ2-2, with 10 positions matching TRBD1. The trim removed 9 bases at V and 4 bases at J, leaving 8 bases unmatched. The CDR3 is made up of 15 amino acids. Looked up from germline, CDR1 is MGHDK and CDR2 is SYGVNS. The CDR3 is CARTSGQGRTGELFF. The CDR3 DNA follows: TGTGCCAGAACCTCGGGACAGGGGCGCACCGGGGAGCTGTTTTTT. The full variable domain, in which reference TRBV25-1 and TRBJ2-2 provide the parts outside the CDR3, is EADIYQTPRYLVIGTGKKITLECSQTMGHDKMYWYQQDPGMELHLIHYSYGVNSTEKGDLSSESTVSRIRTEHFPLTLESARPSHTSQYLCARTSGQGRTGELFFGEGSRLTVL.

The V and J genes are TRBV27 and TRBJ1-6; 9 bases map to TRBD1. Germline CDR1 is MNHEY and CDR2 is SMNVEV (reference sequence). Losses at the gene ends were 6 bases for V and 10 bases for J; bases not matched to a gene: 16. This CDR3 has 17 residues. In nucleotides, the CDR3 is TGTGCCAGCAGGCGCCGGGACAGGGAAAGTTTTGGGTCACCCCTCCACTTT. Its translation: CASRRRDRESFGSPLHF.

The rearrangement links TRBV15 to TRBJ1-2; D gene ambiguous. CDR1 is LNHNV, CDR2 YYDKDF, per germline (reference sequence). The CDR3 runs to 18 residues. V lost 0 bases, J lost 3 bases, and 20 bases lay in between. CDR3 sequence: CATSRDSSPSGFYYGYTF. In DNA, the CDR3 is TGTGCCACCAGCAGAGATAGTTCCCCTTCGGGGTTTTACTATGGCTACACCTTC.